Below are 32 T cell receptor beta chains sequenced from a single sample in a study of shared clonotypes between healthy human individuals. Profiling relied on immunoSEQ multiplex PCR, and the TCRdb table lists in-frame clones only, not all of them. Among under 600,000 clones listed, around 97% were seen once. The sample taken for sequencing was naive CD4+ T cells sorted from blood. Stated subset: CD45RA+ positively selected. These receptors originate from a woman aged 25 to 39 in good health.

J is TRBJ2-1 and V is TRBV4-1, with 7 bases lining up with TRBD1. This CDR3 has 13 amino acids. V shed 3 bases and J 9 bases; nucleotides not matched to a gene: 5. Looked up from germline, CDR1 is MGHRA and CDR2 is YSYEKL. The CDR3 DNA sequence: TGCGCCAGCAGCCAGCAACAGGGGTCTGAGCAGTTCTTC. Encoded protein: CASSQQQGSEQFF.

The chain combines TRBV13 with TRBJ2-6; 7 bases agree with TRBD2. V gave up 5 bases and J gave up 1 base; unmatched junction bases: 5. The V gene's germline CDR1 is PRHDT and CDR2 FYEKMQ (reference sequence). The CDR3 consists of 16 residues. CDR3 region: CASSIRAGSGANVLTF. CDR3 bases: TGTGCCAGCAGCATAAGAGCGGGGTCTGGGGCCAACGTCCTGACTTTC.

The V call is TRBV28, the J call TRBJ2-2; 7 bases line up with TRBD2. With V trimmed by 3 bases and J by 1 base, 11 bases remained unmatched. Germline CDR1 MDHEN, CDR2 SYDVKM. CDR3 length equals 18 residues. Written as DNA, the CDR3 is TGTGCCAGCAGTTTGTTTGCGGGAGTCCCCCAGAACACCGGGGAGCTGTTTTTT. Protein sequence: CASSLFAGVPQNTGELFF. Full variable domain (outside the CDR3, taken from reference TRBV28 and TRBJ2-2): DVKVTQSSRYLVKRTGEKVFLECVQDMDHENMFWYRQDPGLGLRLIYFSYDVKMKEKGDIPEGYSVSREKKERFSLILESASTNQTSMYLCASSLFAGVPQNTGELFFGEGSRLTVL.

The CDR3 nucleotides read TGTGCCAGCAGCTTAACAGCGGGAGGATCATACGAGCAGTACTTC. It codes for CASSLTAGGSYEQYF. The genes are TRBV7-3 and TRBJ2-7, with TRBD2 identical over 9 bases. Germline V gene lookup returns CDR1 SGHTA and CDR2 FQGTGA. The CDR3 length is 15 residues. V dropped 0 bases and J dropped 4; count of bases not matched to a gene: 4.

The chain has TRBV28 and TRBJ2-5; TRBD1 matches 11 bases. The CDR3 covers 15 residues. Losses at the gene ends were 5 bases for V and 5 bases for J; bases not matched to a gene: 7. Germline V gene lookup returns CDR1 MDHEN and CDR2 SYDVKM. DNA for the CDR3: TGTGCCAGCAGTCCTGGACAGGGGGCTCCGGAGACCCAGTACTTC. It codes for CASSPGQGAPETQYF.

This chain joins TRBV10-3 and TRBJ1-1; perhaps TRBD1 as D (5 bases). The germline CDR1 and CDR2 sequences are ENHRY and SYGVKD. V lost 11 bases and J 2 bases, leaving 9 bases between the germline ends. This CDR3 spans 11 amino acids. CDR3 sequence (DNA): TGTGCCCCCCAGGGAAACACTGAAGCTTTCTTT. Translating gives CAPQGNTEAFF.

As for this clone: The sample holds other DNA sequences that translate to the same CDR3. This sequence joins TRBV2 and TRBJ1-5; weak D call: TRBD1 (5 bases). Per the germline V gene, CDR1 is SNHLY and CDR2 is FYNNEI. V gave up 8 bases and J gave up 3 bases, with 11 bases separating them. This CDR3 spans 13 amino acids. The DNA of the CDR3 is TGTGCCAGCGGGGGGGGTTTCAATCAGCCCCAGCATTTT. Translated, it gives CASGGGFNQPQHF. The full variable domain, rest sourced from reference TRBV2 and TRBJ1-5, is EPEVTQTPSHQVTQMGQEVILRCVPISNHLYFYWYRQILGQKVEFLVSFYNNEISEKSEIFDDQFSVERPDGSNFTLKIRSTKLEDSAMYFCASGGGFNQPQHFGDGTRLSIL.

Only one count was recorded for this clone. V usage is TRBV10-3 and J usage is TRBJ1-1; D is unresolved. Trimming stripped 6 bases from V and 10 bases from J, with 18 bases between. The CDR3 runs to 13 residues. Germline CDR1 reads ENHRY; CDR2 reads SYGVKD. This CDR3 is CAIRESPTTRAFF. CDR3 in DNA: TGTGCCATCAGAGAGAGTCCCACGACCAGAGCTTTCTTT.

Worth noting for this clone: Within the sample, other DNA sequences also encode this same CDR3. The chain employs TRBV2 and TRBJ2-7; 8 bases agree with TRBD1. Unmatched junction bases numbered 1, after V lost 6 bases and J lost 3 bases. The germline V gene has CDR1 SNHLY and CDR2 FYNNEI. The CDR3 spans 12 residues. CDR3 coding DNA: TGTGCCAGCAGCGGACAGGGCTACGAGCAGTACTTC. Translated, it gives CASSGQGYEQYF.

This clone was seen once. The CDR3 loop reads CASSLVAGRYNEQFF. The CDR3 DNA is TGTGCCAGCAGCTTAGTAGCGGGAAGGTACAATGAGCAGTTCTTC. V is TRBV11-3 and J is TRBJ2-1, with 8 bases identical to TRBD2. This CDR3 is built from 15 residues. CDR1 is SGHNT and CDR2 is YENEEA in the germline V gene. Unmatched junction bases numbered 3, after V lost 1 base and J lost 4 bases.

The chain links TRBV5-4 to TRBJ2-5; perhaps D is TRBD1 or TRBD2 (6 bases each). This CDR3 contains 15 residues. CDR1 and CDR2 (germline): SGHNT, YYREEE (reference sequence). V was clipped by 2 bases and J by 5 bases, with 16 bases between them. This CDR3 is CASSLGGGPGETQYF. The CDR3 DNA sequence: TGTGCCAGCAGCTTAGGAGGGGGGCCCGGTGAGACCCAGTACTTC.

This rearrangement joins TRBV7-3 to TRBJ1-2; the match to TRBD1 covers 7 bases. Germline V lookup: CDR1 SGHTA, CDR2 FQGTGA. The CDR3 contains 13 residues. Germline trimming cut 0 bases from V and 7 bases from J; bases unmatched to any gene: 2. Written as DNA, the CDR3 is TGTGCCAGCAGCTTAACCCGGGACAGTGGCTACACCTTC. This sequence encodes CASSLTRDSGYTF.

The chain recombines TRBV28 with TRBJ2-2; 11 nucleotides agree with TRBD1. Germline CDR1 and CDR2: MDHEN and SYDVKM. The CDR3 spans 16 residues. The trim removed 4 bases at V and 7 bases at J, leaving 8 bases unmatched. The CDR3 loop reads CASSYIRTGGDGELFF. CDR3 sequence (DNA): TGTGCCAGCAGTTATATAAGGACAGGGGGCGACGGGGAGCTGTTTTTT.

This CDR3 is CASSPGLAGAYEQYF. The CDR3 region has the DNA TGCGCCAGCAGCCCGGGACTAGCGGGAGCCTACGAGCAGTACTTC. This rearrangement joins TRBV10-1 to TRBJ2-7; 14 bases align to TRBD2. With V trimmed by 6 bases and J by 2 bases, 3 bases remained unmatched. The CDR3 covers 15 residues. CDR1 and CDR2 (germline): WNHNN, SYGVQD (reference sequence).

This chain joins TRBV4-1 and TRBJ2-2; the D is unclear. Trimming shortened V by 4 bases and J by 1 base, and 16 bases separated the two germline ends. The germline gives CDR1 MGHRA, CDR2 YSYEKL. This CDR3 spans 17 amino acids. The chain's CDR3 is CASSPRLGSRNTGELFF. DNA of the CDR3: TGCGCCAGCAGCCCACGTTTGGGCTCACGGAACACCGGGGAGCTGTTTTTT.

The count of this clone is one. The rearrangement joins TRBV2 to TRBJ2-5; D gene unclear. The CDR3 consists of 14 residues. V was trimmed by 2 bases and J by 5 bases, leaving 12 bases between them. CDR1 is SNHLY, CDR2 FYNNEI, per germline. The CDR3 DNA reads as TGTGCCAGCAGTGAACCCTCCGCTCAGGAGACCCAGTACTTC. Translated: CASSEPSAQETQYF.

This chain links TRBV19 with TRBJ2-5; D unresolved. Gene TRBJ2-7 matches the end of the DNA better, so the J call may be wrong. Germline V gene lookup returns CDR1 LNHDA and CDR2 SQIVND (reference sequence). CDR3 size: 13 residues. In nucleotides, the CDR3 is TGTGCCAGTAGGAATGACCGAACCTACGAGCAGTACTTC. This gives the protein CASRNDRTYEQYF.

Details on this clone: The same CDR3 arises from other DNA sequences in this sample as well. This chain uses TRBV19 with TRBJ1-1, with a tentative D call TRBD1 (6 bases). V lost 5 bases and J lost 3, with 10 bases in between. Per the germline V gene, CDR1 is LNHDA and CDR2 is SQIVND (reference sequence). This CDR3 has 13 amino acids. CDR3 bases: TGTGCCAGTAGTTTCACAGGGCACACTGAAGCTTTCTTT. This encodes CASSFTGHTEAFF.

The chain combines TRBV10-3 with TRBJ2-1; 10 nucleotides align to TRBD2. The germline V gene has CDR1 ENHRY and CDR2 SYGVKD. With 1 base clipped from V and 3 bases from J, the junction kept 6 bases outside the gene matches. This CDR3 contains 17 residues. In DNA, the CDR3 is TGTGCCATCAGTGAGTTGGTCGGGACTAGCGACTACAATGAGCAGTTCTTC. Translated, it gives CAISELVGTSDYNEQFF.

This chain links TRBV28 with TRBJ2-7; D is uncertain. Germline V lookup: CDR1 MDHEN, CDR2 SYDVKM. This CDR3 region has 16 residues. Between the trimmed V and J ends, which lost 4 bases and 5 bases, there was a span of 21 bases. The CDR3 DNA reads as TGTGCCAGCAGTTCAGCGCAGGCTTGGTGGGCTAACGAGCAGTACTTC. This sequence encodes CASSSAQAWWANEQYF. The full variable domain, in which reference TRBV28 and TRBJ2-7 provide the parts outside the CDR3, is DVKVTQSSRYLVKRTGEKVFLECVQDMDHENMFWYRQDPGLGLRLIYFSYDVKMKEKGDIPEGYSVSREKKERFSLILESASTNQTSMYLCASSSAQAWWANEQYFGPGTRLTVT.

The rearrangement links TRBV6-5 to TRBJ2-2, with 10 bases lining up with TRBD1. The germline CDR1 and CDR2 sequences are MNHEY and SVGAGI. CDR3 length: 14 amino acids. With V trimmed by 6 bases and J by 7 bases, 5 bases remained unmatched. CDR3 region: CASRRDRGSGELFF. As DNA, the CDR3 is TGTGCCAGCAGGCGGGACAGGGGCAGCGGGGAGCTGTTTTTT.

The CDR3: CASSLLGQLSNQPQHF. The DNA of the CDR3 is TGTGCCAGCAGTTTACTGGGACAACTTAGCAATCAGCCCCAGCATTTT. This chain uses TRBV28 with TRBJ1-5; a weak D match, TRBD1 (6 bases). Germline assignment: CDR1 MDHEN and CDR2 SYDVKM. V lost 2 bases to trimming and J lost 0 bases, with 11 bases between them. The CDR3 length is 16 residues.

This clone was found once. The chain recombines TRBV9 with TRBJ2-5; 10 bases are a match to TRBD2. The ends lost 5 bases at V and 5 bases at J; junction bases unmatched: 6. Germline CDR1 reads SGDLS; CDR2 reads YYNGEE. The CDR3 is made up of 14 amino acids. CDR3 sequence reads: CASRASGSGETQYF. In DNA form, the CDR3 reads TGTGCCAGCAGGGCTAGCGGGAGCGGGGAGACCCAGTACTTC.

The CDR3, as DNA: TGTGCCAGCAGTTATTACCCCAGGGGGGGGGAAGCTTTCTTT. This encodes CASSYYPRGGEAFF. The chain is built from TRBV28 and TRBJ1-1; 7 bases are a match to TRBD1. From germline, CDR1 is MDHEN and CDR2 SYDVKM. Trimming cost V 4 bases and J 8 bases; bases outside gene matches: 10. The CDR3 covers 14 residues.

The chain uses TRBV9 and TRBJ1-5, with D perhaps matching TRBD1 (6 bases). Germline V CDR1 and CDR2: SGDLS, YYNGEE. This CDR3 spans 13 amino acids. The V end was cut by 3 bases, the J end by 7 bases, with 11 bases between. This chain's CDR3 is CASSATQGQPQHF. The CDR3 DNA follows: TGTGCCAGCAGCGCGACACAGGGCCAGCCCCAGCATTTT.

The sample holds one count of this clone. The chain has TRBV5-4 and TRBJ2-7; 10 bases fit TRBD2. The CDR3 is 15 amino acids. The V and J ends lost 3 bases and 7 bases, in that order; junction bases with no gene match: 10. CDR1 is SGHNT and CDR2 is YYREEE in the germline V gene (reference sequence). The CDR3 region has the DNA TGTGCCAGCAGCTCAAGCGGGAGGGGGGCTTCGGAGCAGTACTTC. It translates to CASSSSGRGASEQYF.

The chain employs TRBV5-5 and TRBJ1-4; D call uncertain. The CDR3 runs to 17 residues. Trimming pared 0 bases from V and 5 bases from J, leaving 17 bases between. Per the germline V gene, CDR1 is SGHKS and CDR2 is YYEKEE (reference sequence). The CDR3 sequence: CASSLAIMWERNEKLFF. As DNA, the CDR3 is TGTGCCAGCAGCTTGGCGATAATGTGGGAGAGAAATGAAAAACTGTTTTTT.

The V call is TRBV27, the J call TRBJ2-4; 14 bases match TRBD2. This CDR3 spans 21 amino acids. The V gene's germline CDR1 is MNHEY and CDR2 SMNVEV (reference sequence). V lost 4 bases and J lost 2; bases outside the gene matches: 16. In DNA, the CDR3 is TGTGCCAGCAGTTATAGCGGTTCGGGACTAGCGGGAGTGAGGTCCAAAAACATTCAGTACTTC. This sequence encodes CASSYSGSGLAGVRSKNIQYF.

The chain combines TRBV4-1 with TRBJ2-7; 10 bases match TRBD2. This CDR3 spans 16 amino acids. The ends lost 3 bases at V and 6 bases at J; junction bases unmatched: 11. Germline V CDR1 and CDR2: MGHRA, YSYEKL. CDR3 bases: TGCGCCAGCAGCCAGGCCGCCGGACTAGCGGTCCGCGAGCAGTACTTC. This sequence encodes CASSQAAGLAVREQYF.

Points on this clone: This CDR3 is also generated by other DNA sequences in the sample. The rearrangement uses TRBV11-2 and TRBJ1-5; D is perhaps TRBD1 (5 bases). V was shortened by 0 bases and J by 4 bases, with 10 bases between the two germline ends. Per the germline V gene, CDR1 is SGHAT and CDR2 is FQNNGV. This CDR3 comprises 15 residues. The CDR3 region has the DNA TGTGCCAGCAGCTTAGATACCGGGGGGAATCAGCCCCAGCATTTT. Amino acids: CASSLDTGGNQPQHF. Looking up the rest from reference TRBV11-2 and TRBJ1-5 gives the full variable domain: EAGVAQSPRYKIIEKRQSVAFWCNPISGHATLYWYQQILGQGPKLLIQFQNNGVVDDSQLPKDRFSAERLKGVDSTLKIQPAKLEDSAVYLCASSLDTGGNQPQHFGDGTRLSIL.

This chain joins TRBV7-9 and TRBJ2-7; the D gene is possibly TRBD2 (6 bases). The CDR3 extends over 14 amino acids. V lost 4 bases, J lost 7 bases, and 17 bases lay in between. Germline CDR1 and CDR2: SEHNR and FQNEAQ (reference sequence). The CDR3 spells CASSWTDGSGEQYF. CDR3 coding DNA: TGTGCCAGCAGCTGGACGGACGGGAGTGGGGAGCAGTACTTC.

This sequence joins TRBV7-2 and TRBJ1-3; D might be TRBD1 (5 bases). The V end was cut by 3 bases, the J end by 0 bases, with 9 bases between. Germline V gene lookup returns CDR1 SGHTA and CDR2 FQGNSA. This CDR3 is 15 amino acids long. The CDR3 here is CASSFTGGSGNTIYF. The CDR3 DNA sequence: TGTGCCAGCAGCTTCACGGGGGGCTCTGGAAACACCATATATTTT.